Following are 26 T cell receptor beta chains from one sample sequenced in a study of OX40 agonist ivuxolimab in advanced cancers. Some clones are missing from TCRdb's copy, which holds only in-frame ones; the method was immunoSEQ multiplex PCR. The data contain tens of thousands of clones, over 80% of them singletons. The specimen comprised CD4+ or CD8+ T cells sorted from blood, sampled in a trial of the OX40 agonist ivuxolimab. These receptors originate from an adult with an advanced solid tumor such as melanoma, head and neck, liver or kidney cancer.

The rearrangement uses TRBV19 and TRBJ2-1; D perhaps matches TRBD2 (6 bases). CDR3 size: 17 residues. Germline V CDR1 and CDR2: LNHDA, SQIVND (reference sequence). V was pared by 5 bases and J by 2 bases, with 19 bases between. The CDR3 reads CASSFRAGTGAYNEQFF. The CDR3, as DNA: TGTGCCAGTAGTTTTAGGGCGGGGACCGGCGCCTACAATGAGCAGTTCTTC.

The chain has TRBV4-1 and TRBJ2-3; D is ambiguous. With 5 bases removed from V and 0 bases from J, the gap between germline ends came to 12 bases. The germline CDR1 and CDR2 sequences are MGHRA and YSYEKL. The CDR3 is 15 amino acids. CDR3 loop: CASSAGPASTDTQYF. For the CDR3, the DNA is TGCGCCAGCAGCGCAGGACCCGCTAGCACAGATACGCAGTATTTT.

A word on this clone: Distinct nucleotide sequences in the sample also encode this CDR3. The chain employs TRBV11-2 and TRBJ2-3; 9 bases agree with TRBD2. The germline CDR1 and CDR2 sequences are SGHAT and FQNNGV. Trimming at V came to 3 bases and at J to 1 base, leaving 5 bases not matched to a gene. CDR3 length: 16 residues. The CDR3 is CASSLAGGPGTDTQYF. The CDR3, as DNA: TGTGCCAGCAGCTTGGCGGGGGGGCCGGGCACAGATACGCAGTATTTT.

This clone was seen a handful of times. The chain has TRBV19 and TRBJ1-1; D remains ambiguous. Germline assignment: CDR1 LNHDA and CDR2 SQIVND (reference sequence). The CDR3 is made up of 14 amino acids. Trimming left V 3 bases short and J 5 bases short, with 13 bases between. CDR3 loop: CASSMRGVQTEAFF. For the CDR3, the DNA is TGTGCCAGTAGTATGCGGGGTGTCCAAACTGAAGCTTTCTTT.

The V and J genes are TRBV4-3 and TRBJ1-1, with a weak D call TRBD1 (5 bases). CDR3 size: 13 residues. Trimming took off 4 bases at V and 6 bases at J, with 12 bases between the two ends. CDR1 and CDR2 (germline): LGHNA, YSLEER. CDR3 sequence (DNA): TGCGCCAGCAGCCTAAGGGAGGGGTCTGAAGCTTTCTTT. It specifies CASSLREGSEAFF.

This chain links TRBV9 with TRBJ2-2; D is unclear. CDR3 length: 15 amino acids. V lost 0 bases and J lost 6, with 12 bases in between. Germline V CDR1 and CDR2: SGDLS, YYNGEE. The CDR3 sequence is CASSVDYQPSGELFF. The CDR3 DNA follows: TGTGCCAGCAGCGTAGATTACCAGCCTTCCGGGGAGCTGTTTTTT.

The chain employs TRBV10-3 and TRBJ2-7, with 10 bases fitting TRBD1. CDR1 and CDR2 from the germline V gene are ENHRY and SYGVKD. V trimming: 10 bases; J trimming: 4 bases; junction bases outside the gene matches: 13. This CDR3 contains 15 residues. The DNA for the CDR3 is TGTGCCACCTCTCAAGCCGGGACAGGGGAATACGAGCAGTACTTC. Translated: CATSQAGTGEYEQYF.

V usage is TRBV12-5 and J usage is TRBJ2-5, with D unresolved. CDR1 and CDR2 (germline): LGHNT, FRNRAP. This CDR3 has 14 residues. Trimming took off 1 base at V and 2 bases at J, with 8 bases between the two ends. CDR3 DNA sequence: TGTGCTAGTGGTTTGGCCCCCAATCAAGAGACCCAGTACTTC. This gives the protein CASGLAPNQETQYF.

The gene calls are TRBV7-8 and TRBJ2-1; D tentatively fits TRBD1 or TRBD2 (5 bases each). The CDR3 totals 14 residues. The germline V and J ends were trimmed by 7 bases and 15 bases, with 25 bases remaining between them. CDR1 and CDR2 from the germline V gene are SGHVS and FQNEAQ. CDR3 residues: CASTSGPTETPRFF. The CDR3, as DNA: TGTGCCAGCACCTCGGGACCAACTGAGACACCTAGGTTCTTC.

Written as DNA, the CDR3 is TGTGCCAGCAGCTCCTCAAAGACTAGCGGGGGGGCCGATGAGCAGTTCTTC. Amino acids: CASSSSKTSGGADEQFF. The V and J genes are TRBV11-3 and TRBJ2-1; 14 positions match TRBD2. V trimming: 4 bases; J trimming: 8 bases; junction bases outside the gene matches: 10. The CDR3 contains 17 residues. Germline V gives CDR1 SGHNT, CDR2 YENEEA.

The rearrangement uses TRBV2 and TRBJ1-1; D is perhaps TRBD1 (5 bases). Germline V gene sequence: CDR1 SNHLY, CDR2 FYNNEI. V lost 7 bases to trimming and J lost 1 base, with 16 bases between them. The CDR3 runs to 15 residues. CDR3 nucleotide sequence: TGTGCCAGCATTGCAGGGCAGCCAGGGAACACTGAAGCTTTCTTT. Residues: CASIAGQPGNTEAFF.

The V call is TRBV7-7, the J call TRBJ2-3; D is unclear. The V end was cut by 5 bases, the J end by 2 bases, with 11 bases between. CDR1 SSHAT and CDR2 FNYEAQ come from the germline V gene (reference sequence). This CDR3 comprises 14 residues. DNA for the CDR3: TGTGCCAGCAGCGACTCGGGCTTCACAGATACGCAGTATTTT. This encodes CASSDSGFTDTQYF. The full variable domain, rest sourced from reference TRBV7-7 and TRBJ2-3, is GAGVSQSPRYKVTKRGQDVTLRCDPISSHATLYWYQQALGQGPEFLTYFNYEAQPDKSGLPSDRFSAERPEGSISTLTIQRTEQRDSAMYRCASSDSGFTDTQYFGPGTRLTVL.

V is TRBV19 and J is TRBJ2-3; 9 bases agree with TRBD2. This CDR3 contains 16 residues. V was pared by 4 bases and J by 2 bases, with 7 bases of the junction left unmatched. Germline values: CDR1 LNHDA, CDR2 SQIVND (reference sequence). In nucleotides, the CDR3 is TGTGCCAGTAGTAACCGACTAGCGGAGTCCACAGATACGCAGTATTTT. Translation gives CASSNRLAESTDTQYF.

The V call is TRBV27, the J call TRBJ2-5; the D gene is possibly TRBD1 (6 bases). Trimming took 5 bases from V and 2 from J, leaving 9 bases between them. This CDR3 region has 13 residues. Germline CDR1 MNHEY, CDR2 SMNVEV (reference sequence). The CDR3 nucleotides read TGTGCCAGCAGTCCAGGGGAACAAGAGACCCAGTACTTC. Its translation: CASSPGEQETQYF.

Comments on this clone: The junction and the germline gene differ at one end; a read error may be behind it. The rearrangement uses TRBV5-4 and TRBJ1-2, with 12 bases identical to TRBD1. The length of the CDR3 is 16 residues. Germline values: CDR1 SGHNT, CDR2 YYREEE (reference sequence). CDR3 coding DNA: TGCGCCAGCAGCCAAGGCCCGGGACAGGGGGCGAGTGGCTACACCTTC. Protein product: CASSQGPGQGASGYTF.

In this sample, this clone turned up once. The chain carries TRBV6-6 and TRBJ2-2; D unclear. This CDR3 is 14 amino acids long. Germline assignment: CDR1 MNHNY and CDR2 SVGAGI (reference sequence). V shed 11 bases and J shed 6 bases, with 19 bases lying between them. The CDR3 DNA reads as TGTGCCTCACGTCCAAGTGCCGCCGCCGGGGAGCTGTTTTTT. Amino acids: CASRPSAAAGELFF.

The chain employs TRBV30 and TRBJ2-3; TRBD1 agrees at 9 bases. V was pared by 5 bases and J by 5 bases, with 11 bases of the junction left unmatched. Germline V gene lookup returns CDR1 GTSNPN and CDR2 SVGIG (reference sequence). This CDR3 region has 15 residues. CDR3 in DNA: TGTGCCTGGGGAGACAGGGGGTCCAATGAAGATACGCAGTATTTT. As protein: CAWGDRGSNEDTQYF.

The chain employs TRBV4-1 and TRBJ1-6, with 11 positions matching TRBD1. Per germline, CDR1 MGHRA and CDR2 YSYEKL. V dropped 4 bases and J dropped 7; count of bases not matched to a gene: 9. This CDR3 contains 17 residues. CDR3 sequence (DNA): TGCGCCAGCAGCCGAGGAGGGGGACAGGGGGGGAATTCACCCCTCCACTTT. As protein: CASSRGGGQGGNSPLHF.

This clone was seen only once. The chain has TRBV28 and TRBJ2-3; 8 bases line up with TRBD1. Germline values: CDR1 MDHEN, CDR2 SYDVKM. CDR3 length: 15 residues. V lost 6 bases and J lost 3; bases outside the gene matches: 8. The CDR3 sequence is CASRTGTGSTDTQYF. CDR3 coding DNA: TGTGCCAGCAGGACCGGGACAGGATCTACAGATACGCAGTATTTT.

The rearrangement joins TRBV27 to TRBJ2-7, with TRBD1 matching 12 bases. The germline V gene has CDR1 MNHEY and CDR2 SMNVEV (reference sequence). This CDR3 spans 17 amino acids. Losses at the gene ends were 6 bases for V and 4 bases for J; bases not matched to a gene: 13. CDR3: CASSQKGDRGLQYEQYF. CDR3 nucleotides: TGTGCCAGCAGCCAAAAAGGGGACAGGGGGCTTCAGTACGAGCAGTACTTC.

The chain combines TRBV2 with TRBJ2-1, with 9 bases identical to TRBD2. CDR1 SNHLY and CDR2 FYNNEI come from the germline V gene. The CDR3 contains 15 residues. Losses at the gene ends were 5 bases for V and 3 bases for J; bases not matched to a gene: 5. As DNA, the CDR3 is TGTGCCAGCAGTTCTAGCGGGGCAAACTACAATGAGCAGTTCTTC. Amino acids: CASSSSGANYNEQFF.

The CDR3 loop reads CASRGPTTQEKLFF. CDR3 in DNA: TGTGCCAGCAGAGGACCGACCACCCAGGAAAAACTGTTTTTT. The chain has TRBV6-5 and TRBJ1-4; D is undetermined. Trimming removed 6 bases at V and 8 bases at J, with 16 bases between. Germline V gene lookup returns CDR1 MNHEY and CDR2 SVGAGI. The CDR3 length is 14 residues.

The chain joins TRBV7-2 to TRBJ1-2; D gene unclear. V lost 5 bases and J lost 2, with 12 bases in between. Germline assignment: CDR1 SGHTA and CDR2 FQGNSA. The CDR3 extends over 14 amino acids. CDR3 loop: CASSTASLNYGYTF. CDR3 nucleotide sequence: TGTGCCAGCAGCACCGCGAGTTTGAACTATGGCTACACCTTC.

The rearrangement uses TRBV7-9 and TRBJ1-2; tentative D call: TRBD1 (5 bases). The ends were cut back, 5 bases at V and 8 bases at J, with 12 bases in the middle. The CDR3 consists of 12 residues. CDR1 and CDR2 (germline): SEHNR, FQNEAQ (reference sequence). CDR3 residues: CASSPLGEGYTF. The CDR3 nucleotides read TGTGCCAGCAGCCCACTGGGGGAGGGCTACACCTTC.

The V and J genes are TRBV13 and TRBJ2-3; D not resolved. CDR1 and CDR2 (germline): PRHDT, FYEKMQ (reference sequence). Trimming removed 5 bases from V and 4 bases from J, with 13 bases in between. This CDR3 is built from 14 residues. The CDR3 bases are TGTGCCAGCAGCCGGCGGACCCATTCAGATACGCAGTATTTT. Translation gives CASSRRTHSDTQYF.

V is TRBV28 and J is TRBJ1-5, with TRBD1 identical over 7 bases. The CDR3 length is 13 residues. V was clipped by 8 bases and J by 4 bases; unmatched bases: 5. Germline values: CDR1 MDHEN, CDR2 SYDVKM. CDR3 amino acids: CASLTGFNQPQHF. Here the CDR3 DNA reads TGTGCCAGCCTGACAGGGTTTAATCAGCCCCAGCATTTT.